The sequence of this T cell receptor beta chain was determined in a study of cytomegalovirus exposure and HLA in healthy donors. Study results and limitations: The authors assumed roughly uniform sequencing depth across donors for presence/absence analyses. The authors enumerated over 150 TCR beta chains as linked to cytomegalovirus. Analysis performed later found around 15,000 TCR beta sequences associated with HLA alleles at 0.05 false discovery rate.

Both 60 Vbeta primers and 13 Jbeta primers went into the PCR. In the original workflow: A follow-up analysis tallied about 80 million unique TCR beta chains, some 11 million shared. Assay: immunoSEQ multiplex PCR; the TCRdb copy retains only in-frame clones and omits some. V, J and clone size are taken as reported in that table, and D and trimming were inferred from the DNA itself. The sample table includes about 210,000 clones. On this clone itself: The antigen is unknown.

The receptor comes from a woman younger than 45 in good health and CMV-seropositive. Sequenced: PBMCs.

This CDR3 reads CASSIVAGNQPQHF. The CDR3 DNA sequence: TGTGCCAGTAGTATAGTGGCAGGTAATCAGCCCCAGCATTTT. The chain combines TRBV19 with TRBJ1-5; D remains unclear. This CDR3 region has 14 residues. Deletions cut 1 base from V and 4 bases from J, with 8 bases between. Germline CDR1 and CDR2: LNHDA and SQIVND (reference sequence).